This T cell receptor (beta chain) came from a study of T cells in Graves' hyperthyroidism and ophthalmopathy. As for the study in general: The blood sample was taken at first diagnosis, before treatment began.

Amplification targeted TCR beta CDR3 regions from RNA transcripts. The HTBI primer set was used in a first-round RT-PCR of the TCR CDR3. TCRdb called the multiplex PCR reads again in MiXCR, with one record for every CDR3 protein. The profile shows about 740,000 distinct CDR3 sequences, 11% to 15% of them singletons. This CDR3 has 15 residues. J lost 4 bases, V lost 6 bases, and 12 bases had no gene match. CDR1 is MNHEY and CDR2 is SMNVEV in the germline V gene (reference sequence). Sequences were obtained from blood. The chain has TRBV27 and TRBJ2-7; 7 nucleotides agree with TRBD2. This TCR was sampled from a woman between 18 and 30 years old with Graves' hyperthyroidism. This chain's CDR3 is CASRTSGTTRYEQYF. The DNA for the CDR3 is TGTGCCAGCAGGACTTCCGGGACTACAAGATACGAGCAGTACTTC.